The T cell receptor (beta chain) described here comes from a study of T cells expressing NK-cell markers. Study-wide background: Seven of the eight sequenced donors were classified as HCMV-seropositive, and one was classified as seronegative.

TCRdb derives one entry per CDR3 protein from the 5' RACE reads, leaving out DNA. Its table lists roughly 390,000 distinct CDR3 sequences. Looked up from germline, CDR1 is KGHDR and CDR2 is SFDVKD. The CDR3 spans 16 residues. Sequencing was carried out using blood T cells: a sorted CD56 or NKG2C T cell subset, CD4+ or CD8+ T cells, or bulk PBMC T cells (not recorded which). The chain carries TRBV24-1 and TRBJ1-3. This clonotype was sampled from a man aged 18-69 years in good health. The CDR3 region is CATSDWPYISGNTIYF.